This T cell receptor beta chain was obtained from a study of molecular identifiers for immune sequencing clone quantification (dated by TCRdb to between 2017 and 2018). Describing the broader study: For a replicate experiment, RNA from approximately 20,000 or 100,000 naive CD8 T cells was divided into five aliquots, and four of the five aliquots were sequenced. This methods study benchmarked molecular-identifier clustering-based TCR repertoire sequencing (MIDCIRS) and TCR RNA copy counting, using CD8 T cells to do so.

What the work shows at the level of the full study, not this receptor alone: Without barcode sub-clustering, chimeric consensus sequences inflated TCR diversity; chimeras reached as high as 47%. A single cell's worth of spiked-in Jurkat TCR RNA was reported detectable even among some 920,000 naive CD8 T cells. Identical TCR molecules sharing a barcode could cause highly expanded clone sizes to be underestimated. Spiked-in Jurkat TCR RNA (approximately 9 copies' worth), which is not part of the donor repertoire, was contained in the naive libraries. Modeling indicated about 3 TCR RNA copies recovered per cell, compared with around 10 by digital PCR, which implies a capture efficiency of around 29%. Clones above 20 RNA copies held over 98% of molecules in CMV-specific effector cells but under 1% in naive cells.

A distance of 8 bases separates the germline ends of V and J, which lose 3 bases and 4 bases respectively. The CDR3, from cysteine to phenylalanine, totals 13 residues. Of all the DNA, just the CDR3 is kept, 39 bases in frame from base 1. CDR1 is given as LNHDA and CDR2 as SQIVND, both from the germline V gene (reference sequence). Libraries of naive CD8 T cells were built from anywhere between about 20,000 and 1,000,000 sorted cells, with 10%, 30% or 50% of the purified RNA used. On a BD FACSAria II, naive CD8 T cells were FACS-sorted as CD8+CD4-CCR7+CD45RA+ and collected into RLT Plus buffer. To test detection sensitivity, Jurkat RNA equal to over nine TCR copies was added to samples of about 19,000-1,100,000 naive CD8 T cells. Enrichment of CD8 T cells was done with RosetteSep CD8+ T Cell Enrichment Cocktail plus Ficoll-Paque, and ACK red cell lysis came afterward. This clonotype was recorded many times. Its cognate antigen has yet to be identified. Per-base qualities were not stored, and no clone one base away is much larger.

Receptors were amplified or captured by PCR. Sequencer: Illumina HiSeq 4000. Bulk TCR libraries were prepared as previously described, using TCR primers listed in Table S5. Purification of total RNA was performed with the Qiagen AllPrep DNA/RNA kit. Reads from multiple sequencing runs of the same library were pooled before analysis. The authors processed their data as follows. Reads were retained only if their TCR constant sequence matched exactly, and those retained reads were trimmed to 150 nt and grouped according to their 12-nt molecular barcodes. Reads in each barcode group were sub-clustered using a 15% Levenshtein threshold, and a quality-weighted consensus sequence was built for each RNA molecule. Non-functional sequences were excluded, and lower-count sequences lying one edit away from another sequence were also excluded. On the basis of fitting two negative binomial distributions, barcode sub-clusters with fewer than 20% of the maximum read count were discarded. TCRdb trimmed public reads at Q25 via fastp, called clones via MiXCR and kept in-frame beta chains. One record per CDR3 amino acid sequence lists the most common genes and DNA. None of the V and J calls come from the authors' own analysis; TCRdb made them. This sample has tens of thousands of distinct CDR3 sequences in its table, and about a fifth of those were observed once. The top ten clones comprise under 1.3% of the sample.

Sequencing was performed on naive CD8+ T cells from blood, with Jurkat cell RNA spiked in. This sample's cell subset or site label indicates: FACS-sorted CD8+CD4-CCR7+CD45RA+ naive T cells. This receptor was identified in a human donor in good health. Some libraries in this study had Jurkat cell RNA spiked in. The chain couples TRBV19 to TRBJ2-3; no confident D gene assignment can be made. Here the CDR3 is given as CASSITSADTQYF. The nucleotide sequence is given as TGTGCCAGTAGTATCACCAGCGCAGATACGCAGTATTTT.